This TCR beta chain was captured in a study of T cell repertoires in ileal Crohn's disease. This clone was observed a single time. What it recognizes is unknown. TCRdb's copy holds only in-frame clones and misses some; the assay was immunoSEQ multiplex PCR. In the table there are around 15,000 clones, roughly 70% of which are singletons. Germline loops: CDR1 MNHNS, CDR2 SASEGT. V was shortened by 4 bases and J by 8 bases, with 11 bases between the two germline ends. CDR3 length: 12 amino acids. Study-level points and caveats: Compared with non-smokers, active smokers at surgery showed more clonal expansions.

The source of this sequence is an adult with Crohn's disease. Sequencing was performed on ileal tissue. The V call is TRBV6-1, the J call TRBJ1-2; D is undetermined. The CDR3 here is CASSGMGGGYTF. CDR3 coding DNA: TGTGCCAGCAGTGGAATGGGAGGCGGCTACACCTTC.